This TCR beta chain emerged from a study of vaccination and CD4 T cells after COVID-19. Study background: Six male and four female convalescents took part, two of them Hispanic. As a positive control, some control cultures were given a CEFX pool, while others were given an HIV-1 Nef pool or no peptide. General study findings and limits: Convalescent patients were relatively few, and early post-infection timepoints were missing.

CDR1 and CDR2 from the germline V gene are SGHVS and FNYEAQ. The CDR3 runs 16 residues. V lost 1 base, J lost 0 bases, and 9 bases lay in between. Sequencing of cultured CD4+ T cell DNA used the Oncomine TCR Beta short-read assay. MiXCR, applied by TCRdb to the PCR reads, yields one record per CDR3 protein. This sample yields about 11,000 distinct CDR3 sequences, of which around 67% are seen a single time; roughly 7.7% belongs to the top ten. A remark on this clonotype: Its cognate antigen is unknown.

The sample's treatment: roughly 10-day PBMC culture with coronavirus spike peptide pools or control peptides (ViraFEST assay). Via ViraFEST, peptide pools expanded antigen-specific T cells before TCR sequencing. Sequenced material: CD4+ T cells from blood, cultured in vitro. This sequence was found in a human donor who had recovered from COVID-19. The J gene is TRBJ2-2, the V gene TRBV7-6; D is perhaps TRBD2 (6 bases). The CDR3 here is CASSLDSGSNTGELFF. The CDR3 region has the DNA TGTGCCAGCAGCTTAGATAGCGGTTCGAACACCGGGGAGCTGTTTTTT.